This entry concerns a single TCR beta chain. The data derive from a study of blood T cell repertoires in COVID-19. Authors' data handling: Estimates of nucleated cell counts were drawn from the amplification of reference gene primers. Profiling relied on immunoSEQ multiplex PCR, and the TCRdb table lists in-frame clones only, not all of them. V and J calls and clone size are as listed in that table; D and trimming were resolved from the DNA. The sample shows approximately 59,000 clones, roughly three quarters of them seen only once. There are 14 residues in the CDR3. The germline CDR1 and CDR2 sequences are SGDLS and YYNGEE. Trimming cost V 0 bases and J 5 bases, with 9 bases left between them.

This TCR derives from an elderly man with acute or convalescent COVID-19. Sequencing input: peripheral blood. The chain carries TRBV9 and TRBJ2-1; perhaps TRBD2 as D (5 bases). This CDR3 is CASSVGSGDNEQFF. The CDR3 coding sequence is TGTGCCAGCAGCGTAGGTTCCGGGGACAATGAGCAGTTCTTC.